This T cell receptor (beta chain) was obtained from a study of response to subunit inactivated influenza vaccine. One entry per CDR3 protein results from TCRdb running MiXCR on the RT-PCR reads. Of approximately 680,000 distinct CDR3 sequences detected, roughly 14% appear once; the ten largest clones hold around 10%. This clonotype was seen more than once but under ten times. With 5 bases removed from V and 3 bases from J, the gap between germline ends came to 18 bases. This CDR3 region has 16 residues. The germline V gene has CDR1 LNHNV and CDR2 YYDKDF (reference sequence). Sequenced material: PBMCs from blood, taken 11 to 12 days after vaccination. The J gene is TRBJ2-3, the V gene TRBV15; D is uncertain. This receptor was taken from a man aged 50 or older who received an inactivated influenza vaccine. Here the CDR3 DNA reads TGTGCCACCAGCGCCCGTAGAGGCGTAAGAACAGATACGCAGTATTTT. This codes for CATSARRGVRTDTQYF.